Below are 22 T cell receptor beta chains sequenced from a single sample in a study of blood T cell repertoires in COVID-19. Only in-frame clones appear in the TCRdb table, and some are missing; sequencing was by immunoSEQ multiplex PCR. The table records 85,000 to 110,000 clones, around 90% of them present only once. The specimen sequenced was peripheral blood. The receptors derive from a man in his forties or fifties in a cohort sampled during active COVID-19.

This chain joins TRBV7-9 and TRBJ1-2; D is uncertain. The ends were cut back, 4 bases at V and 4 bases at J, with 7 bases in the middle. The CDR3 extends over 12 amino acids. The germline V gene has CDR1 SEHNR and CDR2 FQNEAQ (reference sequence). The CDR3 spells CASSSGPYGYTF. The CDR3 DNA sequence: TGTGCCAGCAGCTCAGGTCCCTATGGCTACACCTTC.

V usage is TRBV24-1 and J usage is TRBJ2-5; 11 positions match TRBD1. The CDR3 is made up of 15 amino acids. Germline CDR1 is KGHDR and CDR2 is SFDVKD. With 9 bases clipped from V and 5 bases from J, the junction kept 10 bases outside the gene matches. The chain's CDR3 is CATGGGQGAGETQYF. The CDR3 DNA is TGTGCCACCGGGGGAGGACAGGGGGCAGGGGAGACCCAGTACTTC.

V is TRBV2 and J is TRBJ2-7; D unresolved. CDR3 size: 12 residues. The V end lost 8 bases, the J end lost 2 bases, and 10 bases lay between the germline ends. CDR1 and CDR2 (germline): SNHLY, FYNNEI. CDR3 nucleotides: TGTGCCAGCGCCGGGTGGGCCTACGAGCAGTACGTC. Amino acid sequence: CASAGWAYEQYV.

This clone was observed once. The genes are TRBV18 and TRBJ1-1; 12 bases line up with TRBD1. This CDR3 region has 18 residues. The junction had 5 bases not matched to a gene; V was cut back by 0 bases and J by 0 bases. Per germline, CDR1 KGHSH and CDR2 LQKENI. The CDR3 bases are TGTGCCAGCTCACCACCACGGGGGACAGGGGGCGTGAACACTGAAGCTTTCTTT. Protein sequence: CASSPPRGTGGVNTEAFF.

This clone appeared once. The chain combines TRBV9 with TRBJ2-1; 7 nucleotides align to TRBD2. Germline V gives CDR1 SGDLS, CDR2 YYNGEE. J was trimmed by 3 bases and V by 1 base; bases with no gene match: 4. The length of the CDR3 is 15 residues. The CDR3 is CASSVSGVGYNEQFF. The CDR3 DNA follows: TGTGCCAGCAGCGTAAGCGGGGTGGGCTACAATGAGCAGTTCTTC.

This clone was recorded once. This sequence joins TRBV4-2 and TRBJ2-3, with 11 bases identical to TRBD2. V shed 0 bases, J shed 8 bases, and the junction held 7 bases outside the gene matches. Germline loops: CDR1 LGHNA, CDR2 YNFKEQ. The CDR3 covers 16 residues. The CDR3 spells CASSQDLAGGPATQYF. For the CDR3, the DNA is TGTGCCAGCAGCCAAGATCTAGCGGGGGGCCCGGCTACGCAGTATTTT.

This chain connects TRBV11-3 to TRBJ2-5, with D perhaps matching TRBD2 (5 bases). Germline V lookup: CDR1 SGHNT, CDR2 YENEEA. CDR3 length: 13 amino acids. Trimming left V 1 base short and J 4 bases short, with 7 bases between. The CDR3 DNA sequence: TGTGCCAGCAGCTTAGGCAGCGGAGAGACCCAGTACTTC. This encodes CASSLGSGETQYF.

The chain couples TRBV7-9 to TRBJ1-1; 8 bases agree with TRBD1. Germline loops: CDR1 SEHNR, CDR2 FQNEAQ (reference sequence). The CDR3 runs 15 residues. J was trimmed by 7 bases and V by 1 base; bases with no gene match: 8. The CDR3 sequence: CASSLGPDRGGEAFF. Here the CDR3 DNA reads TGTGCCAGCAGCTTAGGGCCTGACAGGGGAGGTGAAGCTTTCTTT.

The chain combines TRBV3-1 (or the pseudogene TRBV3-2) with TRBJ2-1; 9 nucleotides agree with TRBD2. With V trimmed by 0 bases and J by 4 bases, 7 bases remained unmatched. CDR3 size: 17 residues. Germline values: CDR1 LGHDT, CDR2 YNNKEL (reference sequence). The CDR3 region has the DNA TGTGCCAGCAGCCAAGATCGAAGCGGGGGGATATACAATGAGCAGTTCTTC. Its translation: CASSQDRSGGIYNEQFF.

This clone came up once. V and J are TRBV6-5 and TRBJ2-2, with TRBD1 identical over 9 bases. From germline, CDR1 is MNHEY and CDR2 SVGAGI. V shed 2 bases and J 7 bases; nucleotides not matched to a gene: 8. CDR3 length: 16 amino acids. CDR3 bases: TGTGCCAGCAGTTACGACGGGACAGGGTTTAACGGGGAGCTGTTTTTT. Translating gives CASSYDGTGFNGELFF.

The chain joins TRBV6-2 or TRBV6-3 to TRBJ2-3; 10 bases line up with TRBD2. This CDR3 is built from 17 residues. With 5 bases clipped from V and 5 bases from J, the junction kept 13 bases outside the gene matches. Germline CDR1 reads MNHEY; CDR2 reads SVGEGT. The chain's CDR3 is CASSPIKRGGTVDTQYF. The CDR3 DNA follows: TGTGCCAGCAGTCCGATAAAGCGGGGGGGCACGGTAGATACGCAGTATTTT.

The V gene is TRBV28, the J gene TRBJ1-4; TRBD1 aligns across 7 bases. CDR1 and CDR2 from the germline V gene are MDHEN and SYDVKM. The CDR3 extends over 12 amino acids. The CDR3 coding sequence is TGTGCTACTACAGGGGTAAACGAAAAACTGTTTTTT. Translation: CATTGVNEKLFF.

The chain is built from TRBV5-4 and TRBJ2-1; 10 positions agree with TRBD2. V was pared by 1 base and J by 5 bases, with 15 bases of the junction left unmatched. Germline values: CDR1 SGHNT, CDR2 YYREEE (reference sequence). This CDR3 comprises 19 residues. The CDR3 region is CASSLSALAGARNHNEQFF. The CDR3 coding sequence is TGTGCCAGCAGCTTGTCGGCGCTAGCGGGGGCCCGAAACCACAATGAGCAGTTCTTC.

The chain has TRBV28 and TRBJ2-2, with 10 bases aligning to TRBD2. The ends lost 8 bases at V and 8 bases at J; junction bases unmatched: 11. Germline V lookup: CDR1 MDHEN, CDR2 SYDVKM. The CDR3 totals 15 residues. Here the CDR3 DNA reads TGTGCCAGCCAAGCGGGGGGGCCTTCGCGAGGGGAGCTGTTTTTT. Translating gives CASQAGGPSRGELFF. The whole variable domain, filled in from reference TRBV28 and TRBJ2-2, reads DVKVTQSSRYLVKRTGEKVFLECVQDMDHENMFWYRQDPGLGLRLIYFSYDVKMKEKGDIPEGYSVSREKKERFSLILESASTNQTSMYLCASQAGGPSRGELFFGEGSRLTVL.

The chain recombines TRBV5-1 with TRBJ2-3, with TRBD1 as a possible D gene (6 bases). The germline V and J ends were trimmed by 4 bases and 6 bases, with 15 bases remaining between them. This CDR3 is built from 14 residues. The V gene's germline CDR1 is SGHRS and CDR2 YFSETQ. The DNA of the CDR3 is TGCGCCAGCAGCGCAGGACAGACCCAGGATACGCAGTATTTT. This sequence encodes CASSAGQTQDTQYF.

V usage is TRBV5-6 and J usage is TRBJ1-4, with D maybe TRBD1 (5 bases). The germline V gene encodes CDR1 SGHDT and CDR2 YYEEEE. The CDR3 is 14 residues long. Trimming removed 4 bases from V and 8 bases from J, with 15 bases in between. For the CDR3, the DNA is TGTGCCAGCAGCGTGCAGGGTGTGGACGAAAAACTGTTTTTT. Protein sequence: CASSVQGVDEKLFF.

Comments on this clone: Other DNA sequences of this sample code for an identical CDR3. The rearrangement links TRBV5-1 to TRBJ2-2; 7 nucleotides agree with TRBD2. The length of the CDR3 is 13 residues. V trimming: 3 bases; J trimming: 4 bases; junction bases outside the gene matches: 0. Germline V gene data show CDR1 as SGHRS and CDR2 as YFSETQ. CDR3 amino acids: CASSSSGTGELFF. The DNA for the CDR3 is TGCGCCAGCAGCTCTAGCGGCACCGGGGAGCTGTTTTTT.

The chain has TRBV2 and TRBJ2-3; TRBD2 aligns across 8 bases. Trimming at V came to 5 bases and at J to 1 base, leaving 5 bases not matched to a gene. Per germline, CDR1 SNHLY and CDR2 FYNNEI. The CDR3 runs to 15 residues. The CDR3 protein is CASSREGGGTDTQYF. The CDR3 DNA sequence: TGTGCCAGCAGTCGGGAGGGAGGGGGCACAGATACGCAGTATTTT.

The CDR3 protein is CASGPRLANTGELFF. The DNA of the CDR3 is TGTGCTAGTGGTCCGCGACTGGCGAACACCGGGGAGCTGTTTTTT. The chain couples TRBV12-5 to TRBJ2-2, with D unclear. Germline CDR1 is LGHNT and CDR2 is FRNRAP. Trimming stripped 5 bases from V and 0 bases from J, with 10 bases between. The CDR3 runs 15 residues.

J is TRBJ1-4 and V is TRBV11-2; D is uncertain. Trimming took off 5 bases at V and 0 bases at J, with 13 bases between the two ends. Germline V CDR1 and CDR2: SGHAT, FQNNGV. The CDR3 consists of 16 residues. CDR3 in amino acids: CASSRVSGATNEKLFF. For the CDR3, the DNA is TGTGCCAGCAGCCGGGTCAGCGGTGCAACTAATGAAAAACTGTTTTTT.

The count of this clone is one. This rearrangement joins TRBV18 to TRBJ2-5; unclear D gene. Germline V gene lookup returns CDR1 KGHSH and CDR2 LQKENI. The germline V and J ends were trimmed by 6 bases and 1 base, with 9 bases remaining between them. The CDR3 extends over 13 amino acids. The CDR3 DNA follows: TGTGCCAGCTCCCCAACGGGCCAAGAGACCCAGTACTTC. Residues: CASSPTGQETQYF.

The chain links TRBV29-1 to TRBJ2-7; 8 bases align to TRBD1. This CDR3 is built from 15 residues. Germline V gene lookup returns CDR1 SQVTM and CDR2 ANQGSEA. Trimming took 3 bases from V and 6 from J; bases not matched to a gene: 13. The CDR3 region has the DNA TGCAGCGTTGACGCCGGACAGGGCCCTACCTTCGAGCAGTACTTC. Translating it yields CSVDAGQGPTFEQYF.